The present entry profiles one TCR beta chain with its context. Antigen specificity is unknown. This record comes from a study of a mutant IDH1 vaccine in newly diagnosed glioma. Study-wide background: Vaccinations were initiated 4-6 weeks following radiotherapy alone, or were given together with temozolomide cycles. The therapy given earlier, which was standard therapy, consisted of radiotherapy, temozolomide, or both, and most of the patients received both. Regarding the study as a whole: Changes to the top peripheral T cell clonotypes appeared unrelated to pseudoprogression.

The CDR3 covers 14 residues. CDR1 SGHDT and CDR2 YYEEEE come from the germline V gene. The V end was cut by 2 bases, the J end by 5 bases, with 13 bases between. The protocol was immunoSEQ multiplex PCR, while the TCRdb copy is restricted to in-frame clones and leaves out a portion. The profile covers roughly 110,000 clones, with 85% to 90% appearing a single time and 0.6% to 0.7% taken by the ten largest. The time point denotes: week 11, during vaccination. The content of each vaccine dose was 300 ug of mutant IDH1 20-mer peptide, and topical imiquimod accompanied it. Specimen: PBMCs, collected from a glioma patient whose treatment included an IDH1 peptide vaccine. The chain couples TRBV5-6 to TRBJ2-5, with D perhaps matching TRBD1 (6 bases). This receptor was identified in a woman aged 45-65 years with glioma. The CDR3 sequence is CASSFIGRGETQYF. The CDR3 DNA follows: TGTGCCAGCAGCTTTATAGGCAGGGGTGAGACCCAGTACTTC.